These 7 T cell receptor beta chains originate from one sample sequenced in a study of T-cell memory formation after mild COVID-19 (dated by TCRdb to about 2021). The method behind the library was 5' RACE. Sequencing relied on an Illumina NovaSeq 6000. The public sequencing data were trimmed at Q25 with fastp and processed into clonotypes with MiXCR by TCRdb, which kept only in-frame beta chains. Rows with one shared CDR3 protein collapse into an entry with the most common genes and DNA. This sample lists fewer than 110,000 distinct CDR3 sequences; around an eighth were detected once. Less than 40% of the sample lies in the top ten. The sequenced sample was PBMCs or a T cell subset sorted from them (not recorded which). The receptors were sampled from a man in his late teens or twenties who had mild COVID-19 (a few samples of this study predate the infection). The sample titles of this study are shuffled in the database, so cell type and time point are left out; the donor was told from shared clones.

This clonotype was recorded a few times. The V and J genes are TRBV5-1 and TRBJ2-6; maybe TRBD1 (6 bases). Germline-derived CDR1 and CDR2 are SGHRS and YFSETQ. The CDR3 is 16 residues long. Trimming took off 4 bases at V and 2 bases at J, with 13 bases between the two ends. The CDR3 here is CASSLDGTTGANVLTF. The CDR3 DNA sequence: TGCGCCAGCAGCCTTGACGGGACAACTGGGGCCAACGTCCTGACTTTC.

The CDR3 loop is CASKRNTEAFF. The CDR3 DNA is TGCGCCAGCAAGAGGAACACTGAAGCTTTCTTT. V and J are TRBV4-1 and TRBJ1-1, with D unclear. The V end was cut by 7 bases, the J end by 1 base, with 4 bases between. The CDR3 length is 11 residues. Germline V lookup: CDR1 MGHRA, CDR2 YSYEKL.

The table lists this clonotype with a few counts. The chain couples TRBV6-5 to TRBJ2-3; D uncertain. This CDR3 spans 13 amino acids. Germline V gene data show CDR1 as MNHEY and CDR2 as SVGAGI. With 7 bases removed from V and 4 bases from J, the gap between germline ends came to 12 bases. This CDR3 is CASMGSIADTQYF. The CDR3 DNA reads TGTGCCAGCATGGGTAGCATCGCAGATACGCAGTATTTT.

This clonotype has just a few counts. CDR3 in amino acids: CASRSEYNEQFF. In DNA form, the CDR3 reads TGTGCCAGCCGATCGGAGTACAATGAGCAGTTCTTC. The chain has TRBV6-5 and TRBJ2-1; D gene unclear. Germline loops: CDR1 MNHEY, CDR2 SVGAGI. The CDR3 loop spans 12 amino acids. The V gene lost 8 bases and the J gene lost 4 bases, with 9 bases spanning the gap.

This clonotype was counted only a few times. J is TRBJ2-3 and V is TRBV7-9, with 9 bases lining up with TRBD1. The germline V gene encodes CDR1 SEHNR and CDR2 FQNEAQ (reference sequence). V was pared by 1 base and J by 2 bases, with 1 base of the junction left unmatched. The CDR3 totals 15 residues. The CDR3 reads CASSLGTGDTDTQYF. The CDR3 bases are TGTGCCAGCAGCTTAGGGACAGGGGACACAGATACGCAGTATTTT.

The chain employs TRBV6-2 or TRBV6-3 and TRBJ2-1; 9 bases line up with TRBD2. This CDR3 has 15 amino acids. The germline CDR1 and CDR2 sequences are MNHEY and SVGEGT. V dropped 6 bases and J dropped 5; count of bases not matched to a gene: 8. DNA of the CDR3: TGTGCCAGCAGGCTAGCGGGGAACCTTAACAATGAGCAGTTCTTC. It yields the protein CASRLAGNLNNEQFF.

This clonotype was recorded at least ten times. V gene TRBV6-5 combines with J gene TRBJ2-4, with 8 bases identical to TRBD2. This CDR3 spans 16 amino acids. Germline trimming cut 7 bases from V and 6 bases from J; bases unmatched to any gene: 14. Germline V gene data show CDR1 as MNHEY and CDR2 as SVGAGI. The DNA of the CDR3 is TGTGCCAGCACCCCTATGGCGGGGGGCGCTTCAAACATTCAGTACTTC. Amino acids: CASTPMAGGASNIQYF.